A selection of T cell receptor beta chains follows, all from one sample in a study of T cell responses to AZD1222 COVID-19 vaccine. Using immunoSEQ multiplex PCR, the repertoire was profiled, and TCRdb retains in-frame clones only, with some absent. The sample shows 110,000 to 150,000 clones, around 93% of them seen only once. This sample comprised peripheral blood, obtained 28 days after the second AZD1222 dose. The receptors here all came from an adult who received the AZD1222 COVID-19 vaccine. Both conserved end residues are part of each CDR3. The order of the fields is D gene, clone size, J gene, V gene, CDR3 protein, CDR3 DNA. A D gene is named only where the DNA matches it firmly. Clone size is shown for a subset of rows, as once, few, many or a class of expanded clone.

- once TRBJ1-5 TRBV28 CASSLSMTKARTQPQHF TGTGCCAGCAGTTTATCTATGACAAAGGCGAGGACTCAGCCCCAGCATTTT
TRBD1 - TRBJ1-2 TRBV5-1 CASSTGTATNYGYTF TGCGCCAGCAGCACTGGGACAGCAACTAACTATGGCTACACCTTC
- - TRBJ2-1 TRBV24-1 CATSAREGYSYNEQFF TGTGCCACCAGTGCCCGTGAGGGCTACTCCTACAATGAGCAGTTCTTC
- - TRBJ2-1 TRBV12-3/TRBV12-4 CASSLKQGDEQFF TGTGCCAGCAGTTTAAAACAGGGTGATGAGCAGTTCTTC
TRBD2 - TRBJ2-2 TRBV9 CASSVGLAGVGNTGELFF TGTGCCAGCAGCGTAGGACTAGCGGGAGTCGGGAACACCGGGGAGCTGTTTTTT
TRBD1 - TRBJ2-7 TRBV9 CASSVYWGQGASEQYF TGTGCCAGCAGCGTATATTGGGGACAGGGGGCGTCCGAGCAGTACTTC
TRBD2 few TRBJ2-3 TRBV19 CASSSRAGRGADTQYF TGTGCCAGTAGTTCCCGAGCGGGGCGGGGCGCAGATACGCAGTATTTT
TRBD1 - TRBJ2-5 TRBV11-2 CASSLDQRQGAQETQYF TGTGCCAGCAGCTTAGATCAGAGACAGGGGGCCCAAGAGACCCAGTACTTC
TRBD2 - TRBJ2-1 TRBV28 CASSPRSGGLYNEQFF TGTGCCAGCAGTCCCAGGAGCGGGGGACTTTACAATGAGCAGTTCTTC
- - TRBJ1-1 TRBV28 CASSLYGNTEAFF TGTGCCAGCAGTTTATATGGGAACACTGAAGCTTTCTTT
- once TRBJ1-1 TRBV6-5 CASRGLQGGNTEAFF TGTGCCAGCAGGGGACTTCAGGGCGGGAACACTGAAGCTTTCTTT
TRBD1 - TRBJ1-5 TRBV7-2 CASSLAGGWSNQPQHF TGTGCCAGCAGCTTGGCAGGGGGTTGGAGCAATCAGCCCCAGCATTTT
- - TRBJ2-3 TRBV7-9 CASRPPGLRGDTQYF TGTGCCAGCAGGCCACCGGGCCTGAGGGGAGATACGCAGTATTTT
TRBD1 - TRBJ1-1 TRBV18 CASSLSRGSSDTEAFF TGTGCCAGCTCTTTATCCAGGGGGAGTTCGGACACTGAAGCTTTCTTT
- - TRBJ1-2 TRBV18 CASSPPGHDYGYTF TGTGCCAGCTCACCACCAGGACACGACTATGGCTACACCTTC
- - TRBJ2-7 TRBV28 CASSLGSEQYF TGTGCCAGCAGTTTGGGAAGCGAGCAGTACTTC
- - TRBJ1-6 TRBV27 CASSLYPPGQTYNSPLHF TGTGCCAGCAGTTTATACCCCCCCGGACAGACCTATAATTCACCCCTCCACTTT
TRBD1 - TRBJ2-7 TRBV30 CAWSPRDRAYEQYF TGTGCCTGGAGTCCACGGGACAGGGCCTACGAGCAGTACTTC
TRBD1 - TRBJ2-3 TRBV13 CASSLGRQGVTDTQYF TGTGCCAGCAGCTTAGGCCGACAGGGGGTCACAGATACGCAGTATTTT
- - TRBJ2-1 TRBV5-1 CASSLEREAEQFF TGCGCCAGCAGCTTGGAAAGGGAGGCTGAGCAGTTCTTC
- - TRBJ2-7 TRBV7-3 CASSPGGGSAYEQYF TGTGCCAGCAGCCCCGGGGGTGGGTCAGCCTACGAGCAGTACTTC
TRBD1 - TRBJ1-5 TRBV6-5 CASSSTGAQPQHF TGTGCCAGCAGCAGTACAGGGGCTCAGCCCCAGCATTTT
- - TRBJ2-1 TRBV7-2 CASSLPLGSSEQFF TGTGCCAGCAGCTTACCCTTAGGCTCCAGTGAGCAGTTCTTC
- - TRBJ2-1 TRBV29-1 CSVLMSSYNEQFF TGCAGCGTCTTAATGAGCTCCTACAATGAGCAGTTCTTC
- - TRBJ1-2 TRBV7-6 CASSSYPDSSSTYGYTF TGTGCCAGTTCCTCCTACCCGGACAGCAGCTCAACTTATGGCTACACCTTC
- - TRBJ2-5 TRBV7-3 CASSLGDNKGQETQYF TGTGCCAGCAGCTTAGGAGATAATAAGGGGCAAGAGACCCAGTACTTC
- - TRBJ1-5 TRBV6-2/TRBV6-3 CASSNRRQGPGDQPQHF TGTGCCAGCAGTAATCGCCGTCAGGGGCCCGGGGATCAGCCCCAGCATTTT
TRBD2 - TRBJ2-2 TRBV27 CASWTSYTGELFF TGTGCCAGCTGGACTAGCTACACCGGGGAGCTGTTTTTT
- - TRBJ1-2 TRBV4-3 CASSQGNYGYTF TGCGCCAGCAGCCAAGGGAACTATGGCTACACCTTC
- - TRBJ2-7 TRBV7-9 CASSLRVTGYVSYEQYF TGTGCCAGCAGCTTAAGGGTTACAGGGTATGTCTCCTACGAGCAGTACTTC
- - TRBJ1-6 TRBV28 CASSLYGGVNSPLHF TGTGCCAGCAGTTTATATGGGGGAGTCAATTCACCCCTCCACTTT